The sequence of this TCR beta chain was determined in a study of CD8 T cells in Susac syndrome. Reverse transcription of about 0.45 to 1 ug RNA was carried out with random hexamers. Multiplex immunoSEQ PCR targeted 54 Vbeta and 13 Jbeta TCR beta segments. Using its own MiXCR run on the immunoSEQ multiplex PCR reads, TCRdb lists one record per CDR3 protein. In the table there are 200,000 to 250,000 distinct CDR3 sequences, around 96% of which are singletons. V was cut by 3 bases and J by 4 bases, with 9 bases left in between. CDR1 and CDR2 (germline): LNHDA, SQIVND (reference sequence). The CDR3 spans 13 residues. CD8+ and CD4+ T cells from blood underwent TCR beta sequencing, which was carried out in a high-throughput format. The multiple sclerosis control group consisted of treatment-naive patients whose relapsing-remitting disease, which was either stable or active, fulfilled revised McDonald criteria.

Sequencing used CD4+ T cells from PBMCs. This TCR derives from a human donor with multiple sclerosis. The rearrangement links TRBV19 to TRBJ1-2; D unclear. Written as DNA, the CDR3 is TGTGCCAGTAGTATCGGGCAGCTCTATGGCTACACCTTC. Amino acids: CASSIGQLYGYTF.